The following is a TCR beta chain sequence with its context. The data were obtained in a study of technical replicates of blood from a few donors. The protocol was immunoSEQ multiplex PCR, while the TCRdb copy is restricted to in-frame clones and leaves out a portion. Among around 79,000 clones listed, about 93% were seen once. Germline V gene sequence: CDR1 MDHEN, CDR2 SYDVKM. The V gene lost 7 bases and the J gene lost 4 bases, with 22 bases spanning the gap. CDR3 length: 16 residues. Sequences were obtained from T cells isolated from PBMCs. This TCR was sampled from a human donor in good health. The rearrangement links TRBV28 to TRBJ1-1, with D possibly matching TRBD1 (5 bases). The CDR3 here is CASIIPGRGAVTEAFF. The DNA of the CDR3 is TGTGCCAGCATCATCCCGGGGCGGGGAGCAGTCACTGAAGCTTTCTTT.